This paragraph reports one T cell receptor beta chain. This clonotype was observed many times. What this receptor recognizes is not known. No base qualities exist here, and no much larger clone lies one base off it. These data belong to a study of CD8 T cells in ankylosing spondylitis (dated by TCRdb to 2017 to 2019). Notes on the research overall: The study set out to find disease-linked TCR variants by profiling T cell receptor beta repertoires in ankylosing spondylitis patients and healthy donors. The whole study cohort included some 100 healthy donors and around 24 ankylosing spondylitis patients. Peripheral blood was sampled, and synovial fluid was additionally collected from ankylosing spondylitis patients.

TCRdb lists the instrument as Illumina HiSeq 2500. Quantitative 5'-RACE with molecular barcodes was used to prepare TCR beta libraries. The source study handled its data this way. Disease-linked TCR variants were identified with a new computational method built on a probabilistic model of VDJ rearrangement. TCRdb reanalyzed the raw reads on its own, using fastp at Q25 for trimming and MiXCR for clone calling, and kept in-frame beta chains. All rows with the same CDR3 protein become a single entry with the most common DNA and genes. The V and J calls were determined by TCRdb, not by the authors. The sample records approximately 100,000 distinct CDR3 sequences, almost 8.5% of which are singletons. The ten largest clones take up around a tenth of the sample. From its cysteine to its phenylalanine, the CDR3 spans 16 amino acids. The sequence is cut down to CDR3 DNA, 48 bases in frame from base 1. V sheds 0 bases and J sheds 0 bases, leaving 12 bases between their ends. Based on the germline V gene, the CDR1 and CDR2 sequences are LGHNA and YSLEER.

Study-wide conclusions, independent of this receptor: A CD8+ phenotype was shown by the disease-linked clones, which were found at relatively low frequencies in peripheral blood. Some motif variants had previously been reported in the synovial fluid and blood of reactive arthritis patients, which suggests shared mechanisms of disease initiation. The disease-linked clones were reported to be significantly enriched in matched synovial fluid samples from ankylosing spondylitis patients. A TCR beta motif of roughly 8 highly homologous amino acid variants appeared characteristic of blood from ankylosing spondylitis patients.

Sequenced material: blood, either unsorted or a sorted T cell fraction (not recorded which). Rearrangement joined TRBV4-3 to TRBJ2-7; the D gene is perhaps TRBD1, on 6 matching bases. This TCR derives from a male donor with ankylosing spondylitis or in good health (not recorded which). The DNA sequence is given as TGCGCCAGCAGCCAAGATGTCGGACAGAGCTCCTACGAGCAGTACTTC. It codes for CASSQDVGQSSYEQYF.